One and the same sample provided the 24 T cell receptor beta chains below, sequenced in a study of OX40 agonist ivuxolimab in advanced cancers. The method behind the library was the immunoSEQ multiplex PCR assay. Sourced from immuneACCESS, this table was stored by TCRdb with only in-frame sequences that have V and J called. A share of the clones is absent; for the studies checked, an unresolved V gene accounts for under half, and the remainder has no known explanation. A total of over 70,000 clones appear in this sample, about 83% of them only once. 6.9% of the sample comes from the top ten. The input for sequencing was CD4+ or CD8+ T cells sorted from blood, taken in a trial of the OX40 agonist ivuxolimab. These receptors were taken from an adult with an advanced solid tumor such as melanoma, head and neck, liver or kidney cancer.

The chain carries TRBV6-1 and TRBJ2-1; 8 bases map to TRBD2. The CDR3 totals 12 residues. Looked up from germline, CDR1 is MNHNS and CDR2 is SASEGT. J lost 15 bases, V lost 10 bases, and 14 bases had no gene match. The CDR3 bases are TGTGCCACGGGGGATCGTAGCGGGATTGGGTTCTTC. Translating it yields CATGDRSGIGFF.

The chain joins TRBV18 to TRBJ2-1; D unresolved. The CDR3 has 11 amino acids. V was shortened by 3 bases and J by 9 bases, with 6 bases between the two germline ends. CDR1 and CDR2 from the germline V gene are KGHSH and LQKENI. The CDR3 bases are TGTGCCAGCTCACCGAACCTTGAGCAGTTCTTC. It codes for CASSPNLEQFF.

J is TRBJ2-5 and V is TRBV7-3; 10 nucleotides line up with TRBD1. The length of the CDR3 is 17 residues. With 1 base clipped from V and 4 bases from J, the junction kept 9 bases outside the gene matches. Germline V gene sequence: CDR1 SGHTA, CDR2 FQGTGA. The CDR3 reads CASSLKGRGQGRETQYF. The CDR3 DNA sequence: TGTGCCAGCAGCTTAAAAGGGCGGGGACAGGGGAGAGAGACCCAGTACTTC.

The chain carries TRBV27 and TRBJ1-5; the D is unclear. V shed 8 bases and J shed 9 bases, with 5 bases lying between them. The CDR3 sequence is 9 residues long. CDR1 and CDR2 (germline): MNHEY, SMNVEV (reference sequence). In nucleotides, the CDR3 is TGTGCCAGCGTAGGGCCCCAGCATTTT. Its translation is CASVGPQHF.

The rearrangement links TRBV7-3 to TRBJ2-2; D gene unclear. The CDR3 length is 16 residues. Germline CDR1 SGHTA, CDR2 FQGTGA. V lost 4 bases and J 0 bases, leaving 12 bases between the germline ends. CDR3 protein: CASSYYSDANTGELFF. The CDR3, as DNA: TGTGCCAGCAGCTACTACTCAGACGCGAACACCGGGGAGCTGTTTTTT.

This chain links TRBV6-6 with TRBJ1-6, with a weak D call TRBD1 (6 bases). The CDR3 covers 15 residues. Germline CDR1 is MNHNY and CDR2 is SVGAGI (reference sequence). The germline V and J ends were trimmed by 6 bases and 7 bases, with 16 bases remaining between them. CDR3 in amino acids: CASRPQGATNSPLHF. The CDR3, as DNA: TGTGCCAGCAGGCCACAGGGAGCGACCAATTCACCCCTCCACTTT.

V gene TRBV11-3 combines with J gene TRBJ2-4; D not resolved. The CDR3 runs to 16 residues. With 1 base removed from V and 0 bases from J, the gap between germline ends came to 10 bases. Germline V gene data show CDR1 as SGHNT and CDR2 as YENEEA. CDR3 region: CASSLGVGIAKNIQYF. The CDR3 DNA follows: TGTGCCAGCAGCTTAGGGGTCGGAATAGCCAAAAACATTCAGTACTTC.

The chain's CDR3 is CASSLGGGSTNEKLFF. For the CDR3, the DNA is TGTGCCAGCAGCTTAGGAGGGGGATCAACTAATGAAAAACTGTTTTTT. The chain uses TRBV7-2 and TRBJ1-4; a possible D gene is TRBD1 (6 bases). CDR1 is SGHTA and CDR2 is FQGNSA in the germline V gene. The CDR3 has 16 residues. Trimming left V 1 base short and J 0 bases short, with 9 bases between.

This clone was recorded once. It is likely a read error, because the conserved phenylalanine at the end of the CDR3 is missing. As DNA, the CDR3 is TGCGCTAGCAGTTTTACAGGGGCAACTAATGAAAAACTGTTTCTT. Translation: CASSFTGATNEKLFL. The gene calls are TRBV4-3 and TRBJ1-4, with 7 positions matching TRBD1. Germline-derived CDR1 and CDR2 are LGHNA and YSLEER. This CDR3 comprises 15 residues.

The chain couples TRBV5-1 to TRBJ1-4; D unclear. CDR3 length equals 14 residues. Per the germline V gene, CDR1 is SGHRS and CDR2 is YFSETQ. Trimming removed 0 bases at V and 2 bases at J, with 5 bases between. The chain's CDR3 is CASSLESTNEKLFF. The CDR3 DNA is TGCGCCAGCAGCTTGGAGAGCACTAATGAAAAACTGTTTTTT.

The chain joins TRBV4-3 to TRBJ2-2; D tentatively reads TRBD1 or TRBD2 (6 bases each). This CDR3 is built from 16 residues. V shed 0 bases and J shed 3 bases, with 11 bases lying between them. The germline V gene encodes CDR1 LGHNA and CDR2 YSLEER. The CDR3 DNA reads TGCGCCAGCAGCCAAGAAGGGGGGAAATACACCGGGGAGCTGTTTTTT. Amino acids: CASSQEGGKYTGELFF.

The gene calls are TRBV2 and TRBJ2-2; D call uncertain. Deletions cut 3 bases from V and 6 bases from J, with 8 bases between. The CDR3 has 13 residues. Per the germline V gene, CDR1 is SNHLY and CDR2 is FYNNEI. The CDR3 DNA reads as TGTGCCAGCAGTGATCATGCCCCCGGGGAGCTGTTTTTT. Amino acids: CASSDHAPGELFF.

The CDR3 DNA is TGTGCCAGCAGCTCTAAGGGGACCCAATATTTT. Its protein is CASSSKGTQYF. This chain connects TRBV6-5 to TRBJ1-3, with a possible D match to TRBD1 (5 bases). The V end was cut by 6 bases, the J end by 15 bases, with 15 bases between. The CDR3 contains 11 residues. Looked up from germline, CDR1 is MNHEY and CDR2 is SVGAGI.

J is TRBJ2-7 and V is TRBV27; TRBD2 matches at 8 bases. V was pared by 6 bases and J by 0 bases, with 7 bases of the junction left unmatched. This CDR3 has 15 amino acids. The V gene's germline CDR1 is MNHEY and CDR2 SMNVEV (reference sequence). The CDR3 spells CASRGLSGASYEQYF. The CDR3 DNA follows: TGTGCCAGCAGGGGCCTTAGCGGGGCCTCCTACGAGCAGTACTTC.

The V call is TRBV7-2, the J call TRBJ2-7; possibly TRBD1 or TRBD2 for D (6 bases each). Per the germline V gene, CDR1 is SGHTA and CDR2 is FQGNSA. This CDR3 spans 15 amino acids. V gave up 1 base and J gave up 3 bases, with 13 bases separating them. CDR3 loop: CASSLGGAELYEQYF. The CDR3 DNA sequence: TGTGCCAGCAGCTTAGGGGGGGCGGAGCTCTACGAGCAGTACTTC.

This chain uses TRBV27 with TRBJ2-7, with a weak D call TRBD2 (5 bases). The CDR3 extends over 13 amino acids. CDR1 MNHEY and CDR2 SMNVEV come from the germline V gene (reference sequence). Trimming took 3 bases from V and 6 from J, leaving 12 bases between them. The CDR3 DNA reads TGTGCCAGCAGTTTCAATTCGGGATCCGAGCAGTACTTC. Protein product: CASSFNSGSEQYF.

The J gene is TRBJ2-7, the V gene TRBV30; D unclear. Germline-derived CDR1 and CDR2 are GTSNPN and SVGIG (reference sequence). The V gene lost 3 bases and the J gene lost 2 bases, with 5 bases spanning the gap. CDR3 length: 11 residues. The CDR3 is CAWSGPYEQYF. The CDR3 DNA reads as TGTGCCTGGAGCGGTCCCTACGAGCAGTACTTC.

V usage is TRBV19 and J usage is TRBJ2-7; 8 nucleotides align to TRBD1. This CDR3 is built from 15 residues. After removal of 5 bases from V and 6 bases from J, the junction contained 12 bases not matched to a gene. Germline CDR1 and CDR2: LNHDA and SQIVND (reference sequence). CDR3 DNA: TGTGCCAGTAGTTCAGGGGGCGGATCCCTCTTCGAGCAGTACTTC. It is translated as CASSSGGGSLFEQYF.

This chain joins TRBV27 and TRBJ2-4, with D uncertain. CDR1 is MNHEY and CDR2 is SMNVEV in the germline V gene (reference sequence). Trimming left V 0 bases short and J 7 bases short, with 7 bases between. CDR3 length: 13 residues. CDR3 in DNA: TGTGCCAGCAGTTTATCGATAGCCAACATTCAGTACTTC. It translates to CASSLSIANIQYF.

The rearrangement joins TRBV11-2 to TRBJ2-5; 8 nucleotides line up with TRBD2. The junction had 0 bases not matched to a gene; V was cut back by 2 bases and J by 1 base. Germline V lookup: CDR1 SGHAT, CDR2 FQNNGV. The CDR3 length is 14 residues. The CDR3 is CASSLRGGQETQYF. The CDR3, as DNA: TGTGCCAGCAGCTTACGGGGGGGCCAAGAGACCCAGTACTTC.

The chain carries TRBV11-3 and TRBJ2-5; 12 nucleotides match TRBD2. The J call may not be correct, given that the DNA end is closer to TRBJ2-7. Germline CDR1 reads SGHNT; CDR2 reads YENEEA. The CDR3 totals 15 residues. CDR3 sequence reads: CASSLETSGRYEQYF. CDR3 nucleotide sequence: TGTGCCAGCAGCTTAGAGACTAGCGGGAGATACGAGCAGTACTTC.

The genes are TRBV21-1 and TRBJ2-7. TRBV21-1 is reported as a pseudogene. The CDR3 is 16 amino acids. The CDR3, as DNA: TGTGCCAGCAGCAAAGCCTCAGGGCAACTAGTATACGAGCAGTACTTC. It is translated as CASSKASGQLVYEQYF.

The chain carries TRBV6-6 and TRBJ2-6; 8 nucleotides agree with TRBD1. V was clipped by 4 bases and J by 4 bases; unmatched bases: 3. CDR3 length: 15 residues. Germline V gene sequence: CDR1 MNHNY, CDR2 SVGAGI (reference sequence). CDR3 in DNA: TGTGCCAGCAGTTTCGGACAGGGCGGGGCCAACGTCCTGACTTTC. Translating it yields CASSFGQGGANVLTF.

The gene calls are TRBV27 and TRBJ2-2; unclear D gene. Germline-derived CDR1 and CDR2 are MNHEY and SMNVEV (reference sequence). The CDR3 has 13 amino acids. V lost 5 bases and J lost 2, with 6 bases in between. CDR3 nucleotides: TGTGCCAGCAGTGACCGAAACACCGGGGAGCTGTTTTTT. It encodes CASSDRNTGELFF.